The source of this T cell receptor beta chain is a study of cytomegalovirus exposure and HLA in healthy donors. The CDR3 runs 13 residues. Germline CDR1 reads SGHTA; CDR2 reads FQGNSA. This clone was seen only a few times. What it binds is unknown. The junction departs from germline at one end; a sequencing error may be responsible. General study points: A classifier reportedly called cytomegalovirus status with high sensitivity and specificity. Cytomegalovirus association was listed for 170 or so TCR beta chains.

The primer mix had 60 Vbeta and 13 Jbeta primers. Original analysis: An analysis performed later counted around 80 million unique TCR beta chains (roughly 10 million of them shared). Some clones are missing from TCRdb's copy, which holds only in-frame ones; the method was immunoSEQ multiplex PCR. V and J calls and clone size are as listed in that table; D and trimming were resolved from the DNA. This sample has 120,000 or so clones, with 17% found just once. The TCR was taken from a female donor in good health and CMV-seropositive. This chain joins TRBV7-2 and TRBJ2-3; tentatively, D is TRBD2 (6 bases). Sequenced sample: PBMCs. The CDR3 sequence is CASSLSGAGTVGF. The CDR3 region has the DNA TGTGCCAGCAGCCTATCTGGGGCCGGGACTGTTGGTTTT. The complete variable domain, with remaining parts taken from reference TRBV7-2 and TRBJ2-3, reads GAGVSQSPSNKVTEKGKDVELRCDPISGHTALYWYRQSLGQGLEFLIYFQGNSAPDKSGLPSDRFSAERTGGSVSTLTIQRTQQEDSAVYLCASSLSGAGTVGFGPGTRLTVL.